Listed here are 27 T cell receptor beta chains from one sample, sequenced in a study of molecular identifiers for immune sequencing clone quantification. Each CDR3 protein gets one entry after TCRdb re-called the PCR reads with MiXCR. The table has more than 450,000 distinct CDR3 sequences, about 22% seen once; the top ten hold about 0.8%. Material: naive CD8+ T cells from blood, with Jurkat cell RNA spiked in. The subset: FACS-sorted CD8+CD4-CCR7+CD45RA+ naive T cells. These receptors were taken from a human donor in good health. Some libraries in this study had Jurkat cell RNA spiked in.

This chain's CDR3 is CASSTTLADSYNEQFF. The CDR3 region has the DNA TGTGCCAGCAGCACCACACTAGCGGACTCCTACAATGAGCAGTTCTTC. This chain uses TRBV7-6 with TRBJ2-1; 8 nucleotides match TRBD2. From germline, CDR1 is SGHVS and CDR2 FNYEAQ. The CDR3 sequence is 16 residues long. V lost 5 bases to trimming and J lost 0 bases; unmatched junction nucleotides: 6.

This clonotype was seen many times. This rearrangement joins TRBV13 to TRBJ2-7; 10 nucleotides agree with TRBD2. CDR3 length: 14 residues. J gave up 2 bases and V 5 bases, and 3 bases lay outside the gene matches. The germline CDR1 and CDR2 sequences are PRHDT and FYEKMQ (reference sequence). The CDR3 coding sequence is TGTGCCAGCAGCCTGGGACTAGCGACCTACGAGCAGTACTTC. It codes for CASSLGLATYEQYF. Full variable domain (outside the CDR3, taken from reference TRBV13 and TRBJ2-7): AAGVIQSPRHLIKEKRETATLKCYPIPRHDTVYWYQQGPGQDPQFLISFYEKMQSDKGSIPDRFSAQQFSDYHSELNMSSLELGDSALYFCASSLGLATYEQYFGPGTRLTVT.

This clonotype was detected only a few times. V usage is TRBV4-2 and J usage is TRBJ2-7; 7 nucleotides agree with TRBD1. This CDR3 has 15 amino acids. V was clipped by 2 bases and J by 2 bases; unmatched bases: 6. The germline V gene encodes CDR1 LGHNA and CDR2 YNFKEQ. DNA of the CDR3: TGTGCCAGCAGCCAAACGAGACAGGGCCCCTACGAGCAGTACTTC. Protein: CASSQTRQGPYEQYF.

Details on this clonotype: This may come from a read error, since a much larger clone is one base off. This chain links TRBV6-2 or TRBV6-3 with TRBJ1-5, with 8 bases identical to TRBD1. Germline values: CDR1 MNHEY, CDR2 SVGEGT. The CDR3 has 17 residues. CDR3 sequence reads: CVSSKWTGLYSNQPQHF. CDR3 sequence (DNA): TGTGTCAGCAGTAAATGGACAGGGCTCTATAGCAATCAGCCCCAGCATTTT.

In this sample, this clonotype turned up once. A much larger clone sits a single nucleotide away, making a read error possible. The chain carries TRBV6-6 and TRBJ1-1; D gene uncertain. Germline values: CDR1 MNHNY, CDR2 SVGAGI (reference sequence). The CDR3 runs to 12 residues. The V gene lost 9 bases and the J gene lost 3 bases, with 11 bases spanning the gap. Here the CDR3 DNA reads TGTGCCAGGGAGGAGGTGGACACTGAAGCTTTCTTT. Translated, it gives CAREEVDTEAFF.

In its sample, this clonotype was seen many times. The gene calls are TRBV15 and TRBJ1-5; D is uncertain. Germline V gene lookup returns CDR1 LNHNV and CDR2 YYDKDF (reference sequence). CDR3 length: 14 amino acids. V was trimmed by 1 base and J by 2 bases, leaving 6 bases between them. CDR3: CATSRARGNQPQHF. For the CDR3, the DNA is TGTGCCACCAGCAGAGCCCGGGGCAATCAGCCCCAGCATTTT.

The chain carries TRBV3-1 and TRBJ2-7; D is unclear. The CDR3 is 14 residues long. The V and J ends lost 11 bases and 0 bases respectively, with 17 bases between them. Germline V CDR1 and CDR2: LGHDT, YNNKEL (reference sequence). CDR3 amino acids: CAGTVGLGSYEQYF. CDR3 coding DNA: TGTGCCGGCACCGTGGGCCTTGGCTCCTACGAGCAGTACTTC.

This clonotype was detected only a few times. The chain couples TRBV27 to TRBJ2-7, with a weak D call TRBD1 (5 bases). The CDR3 is 13 residues long. Germline V lookup: CDR1 MNHEY, CDR2 SMNVEV (reference sequence). V gave up 9 bases and J gave up 0 bases, with 12 bases separating them. DNA of the CDR3: TGTGCCAGTAGACCAGGGTACTCCTACGAGCAGTACTTC. Encoded protein: CASRPGYSYEQYF.

The sample holds a few counts of this clonotype. This chain connects TRBV12-3 or TRBV12-4 to TRBJ2-5; D may be TRBD2 (6 bases). Trimming stripped 3 bases from V and 4 bases from J, with 15 bases between. The CDR3 is made up of 15 amino acids. CDR3 bases: TGTGCCAGCAGTTTCGACGGGGGAGTGGGAGAGACCCAGTACTTC. Amino acids: CASSFDGGVGETQYF.

This chain uses TRBV7-2 with TRBJ2-7; 9 nucleotides align to TRBD2. CDR1 and CDR2 (germline): SGHTA, FQGNSA. The V segment lost 0 bases and the J segment 4 bases; nucleotides outside the gene matches: 7. CDR3 length: 16 residues. The CDR3 loop reads CASSLARVAGVYEQYF. The CDR3 region has the DNA TGTGCCAGCAGCTTAGCACGGGTAGCGGGAGTATACGAGCAGTACTTC.

This clonotype was detected a few times. This chain connects TRBV4-2 to TRBJ2-7, with TRBD1 as a possible D gene (6 bases). The ends were cut back, 4 bases at V and 3 bases at J, with 13 bases in the middle. The CDR3 has 14 amino acids. Germline loops: CDR1 LGHNA, CDR2 YNFKEQ. CDR3 sequence (DNA): TGTGCCAGCAGCCCGACCGGGACACTCTACGAGCAGTACTTC. This translates into CASSPTGTLYEQYF.

This clonotype was detected ten times or more. V usage is TRBV24-1 and J usage is TRBJ1-5; weak D call: TRBD1 (5 bases). CDR3 size: 14 residues. V lost 4 bases and J 0 bases, leaving 6 bases between the germline ends. CDR1 KGHDR and CDR2 SFDVKD come from the germline V gene. CDR3 sequence reads: CATSEDSSNQPQHF. CDR3 DNA sequence: TGTGCCACCAGTGAAGACAGTAGCAATCAGCCCCAGCATTTT.

This clonotype occurred a few times. This chain connects TRBV12-3 or TRBV12-4 to TRBJ2-5; tentative D call: TRBD2 (6 bases). The CDR3 consists of 16 residues. V dropped 5 bases and J dropped 1 base, with 17 bases sitting between them. The CDR3 reads CASSPLAVGFQETQYF. DNA for the CDR3: TGTGCCAGCAGTCCCTTAGCGGTGGGGTTCCAAGAGACCCAGTACTTC.

Ten or more counts support this clonotype. The rearrangement uses TRBV6-2 or TRBV6-3 and TRBJ1-1; D gene uncertain. The CDR3 is 12 residues long. Germline V gene lookup returns CDR1 MNHEY and CDR2 SVGEGT. V gave up 6 bases and J gave up 7 bases, with 12 bases separating them. The chain's CDR3 is CASSEVAGEAFF. The DNA for the CDR3 is TGTGCCAGCAGCGAAGTGGCAGGTGAAGCTTTCTTT.

This clonotype was seen a handful of times. The V call is TRBV9, the J call TRBJ1-2, with TRBD1 matching 7 bases. V gave up 0 bases and J gave up 1 base; unmatched junction bases: 0. This CDR3 contains 14 residues. Germline assignment: CDR1 SGDLS and CDR2 YYNGEE. This chain's CDR3 is CASSVGDSNYGYTF. CDR3 bases: TGTGCCAGCAGCGTAGGGGACAGTAACTATGGCTACACCTTC. Full variable domain (outside the CDR3, taken from reference TRBV9 and TRBJ1-2): DSGVTQTPKHLITATGQRVTLRCSPRSGDLSVYWYQQSLDQGLQFLIQYYNGEERAKGNILERFSAQQFPDLHSELNLSSLELGDSALYFCASSVGDSNYGYTFGSGTRLTVV.

This clonotype was seen at least ten times. The V gene is TRBV4-1, the J gene TRBJ2-3; 15 nucleotides align to TRBD2. Germline V lookup: CDR1 MGHRA, CDR2 YSYEKL. Unmatched junction bases numbered 10, after V lost 4 bases and J lost 2 bases. This CDR3 has 19 residues. This CDR3 reads CASSPRTSGGAGPTDTQYF. CDR3 sequence (DNA): TGCGCCAGCAGCCCCAGGACTAGCGGGGGGGCCGGGCCCACAGATACGCAGTATTTT.

This clonotype was recorded many times. The CDR3, as DNA: TGTGCCAGCACAGGGGGCCGCACAGATACGCAGTATTTT. Protein: CASTGGRTDTQYF. This chain uses TRBV7-8 with TRBJ2-3, with TRBD1 matching over 8 bases. CDR1 and CDR2 from the germline V gene are SGHVS and FQNEAQ. The J segment lost 1 base and the V segment lost 7 bases, leaving 1 base of the junction unmatched. This CDR3 comprises 13 residues.

This clonotype was found many times. J is TRBJ2-7 and V is TRBV7-9; D may be TRBD1 or TRBD2 (6 bases each). This CDR3 has 14 residues. CDR1 is SEHNR, CDR2 FQNEAQ, per germline (reference sequence). V gave up 4 bases and J gave up 2 bases, with 12 bases separating them. CDR3 loop: CASSWGRGTYEQYF. CDR3 DNA: TGTGCCAGCAGCTGGGGGCGGGGCACCTACGAGCAGTACTTC. The variable domain in full, completed from reference TRBV7-9 and TRBJ2-7, reads DTGVSQNPRHKITKRGQNVTFRCDPISEHNRLYWYRQTLGQGPEFLTYFQNEAQLEKSRLLSDRFSAERPKGSFSTLEIQRTEQGDSAMYLCASSWGRGTYEQYFGPGTRLTVT.

This clonotype was detected many times. CDR3: CASTLPGTKETQYF. DNA for the CDR3: TGTGCCAGCACCCTACCAGGGACCAAAGAGACCCAGTACTTC. The chain carries TRBV6-6 and TRBJ2-5, with D perhaps assigned TRBD1 or TRBD2 (5 bases each). The CDR3 totals 14 residues. V shed 7 bases and J shed 3 bases, with 15 bases lying between them. Germline values: CDR1 MNHNY, CDR2 SVGAGI (reference sequence).

This clonotype was observed a handful of times. The CDR3 region has the DNA TGTGCCAGCAGTTCTAACGGCCAGCAAGATGAGCAGTTCTTC. Protein: CASSSNGQQDEQFF. V and J are TRBV6-2 or TRBV6-3 and TRBJ2-1; D is unclear. CDR1 and CDR2 (germline): MNHEY, SVGEGT. The CDR3 length is 14 residues. Trimming left V 4 bases short and J 8 bases short, with 15 bases between.

This clonotype was seen a few times. The rearrangement uses TRBV7-3 and TRBJ2-1; 11 bases fit TRBD1. J lost 6 bases, V lost 2 bases, and 3 bases had no gene match. Germline V lookup: CDR1 SGHTA, CDR2 FQGTGA. The CDR3 has 15 amino acids. The CDR3 is CASSLGQGAGNEQFF. CDR3 in DNA: TGTGCCAGCAGCTTAGGACAGGGGGCAGGCAATGAGCAGTTCTTC.

The chain is built from TRBV29-1 and TRBJ2-2; no firm D call. This CDR3 spans 14 amino acids. CDR1 SQVTM and CDR2 ANQGSEA come from the germline V gene. V was pared by 4 bases and J by 0 bases, with 9 bases between. This chain's CDR3 is CSVVFGPNTGELFF. For the CDR3, the DNA is TGCAGCGTTGTTTTCGGACCGAACACCGGGGAGCTGTTTTTT.

A word on this clonotype: A much larger clone lies one base from this, so it may be a read error. The chain couples TRBV7-2 to TRBJ2-7; 9 bases map to TRBD1. Germline V lookup: CDR1 SGHTA, CDR2 FQGNSA. The CDR3 is made up of 15 amino acids. The trim removed 2 bases at V and 3 bases at J, leaving 5 bases unmatched. This CDR3 is CASSLSGQGCYEQYF. CDR3 coding DNA: TGTGCCAGCAGCTTATCAGGACAGGGGTGCTACGAGCAGTACTTC.

The count of this clonotype is one. A clone one base away is much larger, so this may be a read error. In DNA, the CDR3 is TGTGCCAGCGGCTCCATCGGTCAGCAGTACTTC. Translation gives CASGSIGQQYF. The rearrangement joins TRBV27 to TRBJ2-7; D is unclear. The germline V gene encodes CDR1 MNHEY and CDR2 SMNVEV (reference sequence). The CDR3 has 11 amino acids. Trimming left V 8 bases short and J 8 bases short, with 13 bases between.

A few counts support this clonotype. CDR3 sequence (DNA): TGTGCCAGCAGTTTAAGCTCCGGAGTAGAGAACGAGCAGTACTTC. Translation: CASSLSSGVENEQYF. The chain has TRBV27 and TRBJ2-7; D uncertain. This CDR3 has 15 amino acids. The germline V gene encodes CDR1 MNHEY and CDR2 SMNVEV (reference sequence). V lost 2 bases to trimming and J lost 5 bases, with 16 bases between them.

The rearrangement links TRBV20-1 to TRBJ1-6, with 8 positions matching TRBD1. This CDR3 is 14 amino acids long. V gave up 5 bases and J gave up 8 bases; unmatched junction bases: 8. Germline V gives CDR1 DFQATT, CDR2 SNEGSKA (reference sequence). Here the CDR3 DNA reads TGCAGTGCTGGGGAAGGGACAGGATATTCACCCCTCCACTTT. This codes for CSAGEGTGYSPLHF.

This clonotype has only a few counts. V and J are TRBV9 and TRBJ2-7; 12 positions agree with TRBD1. The CDR3 totals 15 residues. V lost 3 bases to trimming and J lost 4 bases; unmatched junction nucleotides: 5. From germline, CDR1 is SGDLS and CDR2 YYNGEE. Written as DNA, the CDR3 is TGTGCCAGCAGCGCCGGGACAGGGGGCGGGTACGAGCAGTACTTC. Translating it yields CASSAGTGGGYEQYF.